This T cell receptor beta chain is from a study of cytomegalovirus exposure and HLA in healthy donors. Produced via immunoSEQ multiplex PCR; TCRdb's table is partial and in-frame only. The table has some 140,000 clones, 84% seen once. Per the germline V gene, CDR1 is SNHLY and CDR2 is FYNNEI. Between the trimmed V and J ends, which lost 4 bases and 3 bases, there was a span of 21 bases. This CDR3 comprises 17 residues. The sequenced sample consisted of PBMCs. V gene TRBV2 combines with J gene TRBJ2-5, with D perhaps TRBD2 (5 bases). The source of this sequence is a woman in her twenties or thirties in good health and CMV-seronegative. The chain's CDR3 is CASSGFGRRGFKETQYF. Written as DNA, the CDR3 is TGTGCCAGCAGTGGGTTCGGTAGAAGAGGGTTTAAAGAGACCCAGTACTTC.